Below are 13 T cell receptor beta chains sequenced from a single sample in a study of blood T cell repertoires in COVID-19. Assay used: immunoSEQ multiplex PCR; TCRdb lists only in-frame clones, some missing. The sample has 40,000 or so clones, around three quarters seen once; the top ten hold approximately 62%. Sequencing was done on a sample of peripheral blood. The receptors here all came from a man older than 75 with acute or convalescent COVID-19.

This clone was counted a few times. This chain connects TRBV15 to TRBJ1-1; D is possibly TRBD1 (5 bases). The CDR3 loop spans 12 amino acids. Deletions cut 1 base from V and 9 bases from J, with 9 bases between. Germline assignment: CDR1 LNHNV and CDR2 YYDKDF (reference sequence). The CDR3 nucleotides are TGTGCCACCAGCAGAGGCGGGGGGAAAGCTTTCTTT. Protein sequence: CATSRGGGKAFF.

The CDR3 region has the DNA TGTGCCAGCAGAAGGAGAACTAGCGGGCGTCGGCGTAACACCGGGGAGCTGTTTTTT. Its translation is CASRRRTSGRRRNTGELFF. The chain carries TRBV5-7 and TRBJ2-2, with TRBD2 matching over 9 bases. TRBV5-7 is marked as an open reading frame, function uncertain. The CDR3 contains 19 residues. With 5 bases clipped from V and 2 bases from J, the junction kept 16 bases outside the gene matches.

The chain recombines TRBV9 with TRBJ2-2, with 7 bases matching TRBD2. The V gene end was trimmed by 0 bases and the J gene end by 6 bases; junction bases not matched to a gene: 8. The CDR3 extends over 16 amino acids. Germline assignment: CDR1 SGDLS and CDR2 YYNGEE. This CDR3 is CASSVGGGRKAGELFF. The CDR3 region has the DNA TGTGCCAGCAGCGTAGGGGGCGGGAGAAAGGCCGGGGAGCTGTTTTTT.

The rearrangement joins TRBV4-2 to TRBJ2-6; 13 nucleotides agree with TRBD2. CDR1 and CDR2 from the germline V gene are LGHNA and YNFKEQ. The CDR3 is 18 residues long. V trimming: 5 bases; J trimming: 0 bases; junction bases outside the gene matches: 4. CDR3 bases: TGTGCCAGCAGCAAGACTAGCGGGAGGCCCTCTGGGGCCAACGTCCTGACTTTC. Its translation is CASSKTSGRPSGANVLTF.

V usage is TRBV24-1 and J usage is TRBJ2-1; maybe TRBD1 (7 bases). CDR1 KGHDR and CDR2 SFDVKD come from the germline V gene. V dropped 3 bases and J dropped 3 bases, with 20 bases sitting between them. This CDR3 spans 18 amino acids. CDR3 nucleotide sequence: TGTGCCACCAGTGATCCGCCCCAGGGGGGTAGCGGCTACAATGAGCAGTTCTTC. This encodes CATSDPPQGGSGYNEQFF.

A few counts support this clone. The chain has TRBV5-8 and TRBJ1-5; the match to TRBD1 covers 10 bases. V was pared by 5 bases and J by 0 bases, with 8 bases of the junction left unmatched. The CDR3 totals 17 residues. CDR1 SGHTS and CDR2 YDEGEE come from the germline V gene. CDR3 DNA: TGTGCCAGCAGTTTGACAGGGGGCGGTTATAGCAATCAGCCCCAGCATTTT. This sequence encodes CASSLTGGGYSNQPQHF.

The sample holds many counts of this clone. V is TRBV5-1 and J is TRBJ1-3; possibly TRBD1 for D (5 bases). The germline gives CDR1 SGHRS, CDR2 YFSETQ. There are 17 residues in the CDR3. V shed 0 bases and J shed 1 base, with 14 bases lying between them. The CDR3 sequence is CASSLVLAGLSGNTIYF. CDR3 sequence (DNA): TGCGCCAGCAGCTTGGTTTTAGCGGGGCTTTCTGGAAACACCATATATTTT.

This clone was observed many times. The chain uses TRBV7-3 and TRBJ2-7; D is unclear. This CDR3 region has 13 residues. CDR1 SGHTA and CDR2 FQGTGA come from the germline V gene. V was trimmed by 1 base and J by 5 bases, leaving 9 bases between them. Written as DNA, the CDR3 is TGTGCCAGCAGCTTAAATTCGCGAGACGAGCAGTACTTC. Encoded protein: CASSLNSRDEQYF.

V usage is TRBV10-3 and J usage is TRBJ2-1; D remains ambiguous. CDR1 is ENHRY, CDR2 SYGVKD, per germline. Trimming removed 2 bases from V and 5 bases from J, with 10 bases in between. The CDR3 has 14 residues. CDR3: CAISELVHNNEQFF. In DNA, the CDR3 is TGTGCCATCAGTGAGCTCGTACACAACAATGAGCAGTTCTTC.

CDR3 nucleotides: TGTGCCAGCAGTGTTAGCCAGTCTTCTGTGGAGACCCAGTACTTC. Translation: CASSVSQSSVETQYF. The chain carries TRBV2 and TRBJ2-5; D is unclear. V was clipped by 4 bases and J by 5 bases, with 17 bases between them. This CDR3 is built from 15 residues. Germline-derived CDR1 and CDR2 are SNHLY and FYNNEI.

This clone was recorded only once. The J gene is TRBJ2-2, the V gene TRBV2, with D possibly matching TRBD2 (6 bases). Germline V gives CDR1 SNHLY, CDR2 FYNNEI. The V and J ends lost 5 bases and 1 base respectively, with 8 bases between them. The CDR3 has 14 amino acids. CDR3 loop: CASSRRGNTGELFF. Here the CDR3 DNA reads TGTGCCAGCAGTAGGCGGGGGAACACCGGGGAGCTGTTTTTT.

This chain joins TRBV15 and TRBJ2-1; 9 bases fit TRBD2. The CDR3 totals 16 residues. Germline CDR1 is LNHNV and CDR2 is YYDKDF (reference sequence). V lost 0 bases, J lost 6 bases, and 6 bases stayed unmatched. CDR3 coding DNA: TGTGCCACCAGCAGAGAACGGGCGGGAGGGAGCAATGAGCAGTTCTTC. Translated: CATSRERAGGSNEQFF.

The chain links TRBV5-5 to TRBJ2-6; TRBD1 matches 8 bases. CDR1 is SGHKS, CDR2 YYEKEE, per germline (reference sequence). The CDR3 consists of 16 residues. V lost 4 bases, J lost 10 bases, and 13 bases stayed unmatched. The CDR3 sequence: CASSPDRGAGLNVLTF. CDR3 nucleotides: TGTGCCAGCAGCCCCGACAGGGGAGCTGGTTTGAACGTCCTGACTTTC.